These T cell receptor beta chains were read from a single sample in a study of CD8 T cells in Susac syndrome. TCRdb re-called the immunoSEQ multiplex PCR reads through MiXCR, storing one row per CDR3 protein. The table shows over 130,000 distinct CDR3 sequences, with approximately 95% occurring only once. Sequencing used CD4+ T cells from PBMCs. Receptors were obtained from a human donor with Susac syndrome. CDR3s include the opening cysteine and the closing phenylalanine or tryptophan. D genes are given only for firm matches. Part of the rows lack a size; the others show once, few, many or a class for expanded clones.

V	D	size	J	DNA	CDR3
TRBV28	TRBD2	.	TRBJ2-3	TGTGCCAGCAGTTTTCCCAGCGGGAGCGGCACAGATACGCAGTATTTT	CASSFPSGSGTDTQYF
TRBV2	TRBD2	.	TRBJ2-7	TGTGCCAGCACCCCGCACGAAATGGGACTAGCGGGGTCACACTACGAGCAGTACTTC	CASTPHEMGLAGSHYEQYF
TRBV10-3	TRBD1	once	TRBJ2-7	TGTGCCATCAGTGCCCGAGGGACAGGGTTTGGCGAGCAGTACTTC	CAISARGTGFGEQYF
TRBV2	.	once	TRBJ1-2	TGTGCCAGCAGTATCGGGGCAGGGATGAGTGGCTACACCTTC	CASSIGAGMSGYTF
TRBV20-1	TRBD1	.	TRBJ1-1	TGCAGTGCTGGTCCGACAGGGGCACTGAACACTGAAGCTTTCTTT	CSAGPTGALNTEAFF
TRBV20-1	.	once	TRBJ2-5	TGCAGTGCTAAGGACTTAAGGCAAGAGACCCAGTACTTC	CSAKDLRQETQYF
TRBV6-6	TRBD1	.	TRBJ2-4	TGTGCCAGCAGGCCCGGACAGGGTTGGGGTCAGTACTTC	CASRPGQGWGQYF
TRBV20-1	.	.	TRBJ1-1	TGCAGTGCTACCGACGGACCGAACACTGAAGCTTTCTTT	CSATDGPNTEAFF
TRBV20-1	.	.	TRBJ1-4	TGCAGTGCTAGCCAAAAACTGTTTTTT	CSASQKLFF
TRBV30	.	.	TRBJ2-3	TGTGCCTGGAGTTTCGGGGCGGCATCAGATACGCAGTATTTT	CAWSFGAASDTQYF
TRBV15	.	.	TRBJ2-4	TGTGCCACCAGCAGAGACTCAAACATTCAGTACTTC	CATSRDSNIQYF
TRBV5-1	.	.	TRBJ2-7	TGCGCCAGCAGCTTGGAGGGTAGGACGGCCGTCGAGCAGTACTTC	CASSLEGRTAVEQYF
TRBV7-9	TRBD2	.	TRBJ2-3	TGTGCCAGCAGCAAAACTAGCGGGTTTGCAGATACGCAGTATTTT	CASSKTSGFADTQYF
TRBV30	.	once	TRBJ2-5	TGTGCCTGGAGTCCCCGGACTGGAGAGACCCAGTACTTC	CAWSPRTGETQYF
TRBV20-1	TRBD2	.	TRBJ2-7	TGCAGTGCTAGCTCCGGAGCGGGAGCTCAAGAGCAGTACTTC	CSASSGAGAQEQYF
TRBV3-1	.	.	TRBJ2-2	TGTGCCAGCAGCCTCCACGCAGGGACCGGGGAGCTGTTTTTT	CASSLHAGTGELFF